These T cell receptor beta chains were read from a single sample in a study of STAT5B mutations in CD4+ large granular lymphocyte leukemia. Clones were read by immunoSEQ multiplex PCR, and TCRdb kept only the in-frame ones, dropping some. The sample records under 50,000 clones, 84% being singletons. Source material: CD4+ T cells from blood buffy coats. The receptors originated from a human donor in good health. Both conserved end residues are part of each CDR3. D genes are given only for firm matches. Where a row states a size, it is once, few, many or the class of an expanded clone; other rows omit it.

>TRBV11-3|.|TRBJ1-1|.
CASSISTGNTEAFF
TGTGCCAGCAGCATCTCGACAGGAAACACTGAAGCTTTCTTT
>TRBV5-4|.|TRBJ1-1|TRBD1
CASSYLTGINTEAFF
TGTGCCAGCAGCTACTTGACAGGGATTAACACTGAAGCTTTCTTT
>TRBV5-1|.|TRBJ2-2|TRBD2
CASRHLAGGPITGELFF
TGCGCCAGCAGGCATCTAGCGGGAGGGCCTATCACCGGGGAGCTGTTTTTT
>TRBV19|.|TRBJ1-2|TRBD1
CASIPGQGITNYGYTF
TGTGCCAGTATACCGGGACAGGGCATTACTAACTATGGCTACACCTTC
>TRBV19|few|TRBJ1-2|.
CASSIGSRAGYTF
TGTGCCAGTAGTATAGGAAGCAGGGCTGGCTACACCTTC
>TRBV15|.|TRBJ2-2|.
CATSKRPTGELFF
TGTGCCACCTCTAAGCGGCCCACCGGGGAGCTGTTTTTT
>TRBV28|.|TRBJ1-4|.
CASSFPGRINEKLFF
TGTGCCAGCAGTTTCCCGGGACGGATTAATGAAAAACTGTTTTTT
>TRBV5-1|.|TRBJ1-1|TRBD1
CASSVTGSGTEAFF
TGCGCCAGCAGCGTGACAGGGTCGGGCACTGAAGCTTTCTTT
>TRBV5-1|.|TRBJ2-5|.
CASSLVGGRSPGETQYF
TGCGCCAGCAGCTTGGTTGGGGGGCGGTCGCCGGGGGAGACCCAGTACTTC
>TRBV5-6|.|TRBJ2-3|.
CASSPGTDTQYF
TGTGCCAGCAGCCCCGGTACAGATACGCAGTATTTT
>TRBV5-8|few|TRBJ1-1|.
CASSLEGSRHTEAFF
TGTGCCAGCAGCTTGGAAGGGTCCCGGCACACTGAAGCTTTCTTT